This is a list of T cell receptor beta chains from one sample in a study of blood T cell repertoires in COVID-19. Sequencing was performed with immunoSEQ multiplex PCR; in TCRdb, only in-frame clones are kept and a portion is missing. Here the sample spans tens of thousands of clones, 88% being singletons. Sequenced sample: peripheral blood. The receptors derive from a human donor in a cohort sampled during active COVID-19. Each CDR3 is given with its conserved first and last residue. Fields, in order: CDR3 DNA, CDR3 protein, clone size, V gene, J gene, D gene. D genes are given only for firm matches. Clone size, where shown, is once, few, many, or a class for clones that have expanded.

cdr3_nt: TGTGCCAGCAGCCACTCCGACGAAGTAGGGGTGACTGAAGCTTTCTTT; cdr3_aa: CASSHSDEVGVTEAFF; clone_size: .; v_call: TRBV14; j_call: TRBJ1-1; d_call: .
cdr3_nt: TGTGCCACACAACGGGTAATCGCCGGGGAGCTGTTTTTT; cdr3_aa: CATQRVIAGELFF; clone_size: .; v_call: TRBV19; j_call: TRBJ2-2; d_call: .
cdr3_nt: TGCGCCAGCAAAGTGGGACAGGGTTACAATGAGCAGTTCTTC; cdr3_aa: CASKVGQGYNEQFF; clone_size: once; v_call: TRBV5-1; j_call: TRBJ2-1; d_call: TRBD1
cdr3_nt: TGCGCCAGCAGGCCTCCATCGCGGACTAGCGACTACGAGCAGTACTTC; cdr3_aa: CASRPPSRTSDYEQYF; clone_size: few; v_call: TRBV10-2; j_call: TRBJ2-7; d_call: TRBD2
cdr3_nt: TGTGCCAGCAGTGAAGCGCTGGCGGGGAACACCGGGGAGCTGTTTTTT; cdr3_aa: CASSEALAGNTGELFF; clone_size: .; v_call: TRBV2; j_call: TRBJ2-2; d_call: .
cdr3_nt: TGTGCCAGCGGAGAACACCGGGAGGGCGAGCAGTACTTC; cdr3_aa: CASGEHREGEQYF; clone_size: few; v_call: TRBV2; j_call: TRBJ2-7; d_call: TRBD2
cdr3_nt: TGTGCCACCAGCAAGACAGGGGGCGCCTATAATTCACCCCTCCACTTT; cdr3_aa: CATSKTGGAYNSPLHF; clone_size: .; v_call: TRBV15; j_call: TRBJ1-6; d_call: TRBD1
cdr3_nt: TGTGCCAGCAGTGAATCGGGTAGCGGGATTTACAATGAGCAGTTCTTC; cdr3_aa: CASSESGSGIYNEQFF; clone_size: .; v_call: TRBV25-1; j_call: TRBJ2-1; d_call: TRBD2
cdr3_nt: TGTGCCAGCAGCTTTGGACTAGCGGGAGGCATGTTCTACGAGCAGTACTTC; cdr3_aa: CASSFGLAGGMFYEQYF; clone_size: .; v_call: TRBV7-9; j_call: TRBJ2-7; d_call: TRBD2
cdr3_nt: TGTGCCTGGAGTGCCCCATTCTACGAGGTTGCCAAAAACATTCAGTACTTC; cdr3_aa: CAWSAPFYEVAKNIQYF; clone_size: .; v_call: TRBV30; j_call: TRBJ2-4; d_call: .
cdr3_nt: TGTGCCAGTAACACAGACAATGAGCAGTTCTTC; cdr3_aa: CASNTDNEQFF; clone_size: .; v_call: TRBV19; j_call: TRBJ2-1; d_call: .
cdr3_nt: TGTGCCAGCAGTTCCCCGGGACAGGGGGCCCACGAGCAGTACTTC; cdr3_aa: CASSSPGQGAHEQYF; clone_size: .; v_call: TRBV28; j_call: TRBJ2-7; d_call: TRBD1
cdr3_nt: TGTGCCAGCAGCCCCCCCGGTGGCTACGAGCAGTACTTC; cdr3_aa: CASSPPGGYEQYF; clone_size: .; v_call: TRBV7-9; j_call: TRBJ2-7; d_call: .
cdr3_nt: TGTGCCAGCAGTGAACAGGCGGGGGGGGTTACCTACAATGAGCAGTTCTTC; cdr3_aa: CASSEQAGGVTYNEQFF; clone_size: .; v_call: TRBV6-1; j_call: TRBJ2-1; d_call: TRBD2
cdr3_nt: TGTGCCAGTAGTATTTGGACAGGAAGAATCTCCTACGAGCAGTACTTC; cdr3_aa: CASSIWTGRISYEQYF; clone_size: .; v_call: TRBV19; j_call: TRBJ2-7; d_call: TRBD1
cdr3_nt: TGTGCCAGCAGTTTTATCCGGGGTGCAGGGGGTAGGTATAATGAGCAGTTCTTC; cdr3_aa: CASSFIRGAGGRYNEQFF; clone_size: .; v_call: TRBV27; j_call: TRBJ2-1; d_call: TRBD1
cdr3_nt: TGTGCCAGCAGCCAGTCGACAGGAACCTACGAGCAGTACTTC; cdr3_aa: CASSQSTGTYEQYF; clone_size: .; v_call: TRBV3-1/TRBV3-2; j_call: TRBJ2-7; d_call: .
cdr3_nt: TGTGCCAGCAGCTTTGAAAGGCGGTTACGCGGGAGGGCAGATACGCAGTATTTT; cdr3_aa: CASSFERRLRGRADTQYF; clone_size: .; v_call: TRBV11-2; j_call: TRBJ2-3; d_call: TRBD2
cdr3_nt: TGTGCCTGGAGGAGGGGGGGCGGCGGTATTAACTATGGCTACACCTTC; cdr3_aa: CAWRRGGGGINYGYTF; clone_size: .; v_call: TRBV30; j_call: TRBJ1-2; d_call: .
cdr3_nt: TGCGCCACCTGCGAGGGGAGGATGAACACTGAAGCTTTCTTT; cdr3_aa: CATCEGRMNTEAFF; clone_size: .; v_call: TRBV5-1; j_call: TRBJ1-1; d_call: .
cdr3_nt: TGTGCCAGCAGCCCCCCGGGCAGGGGATACAATGAGCAGTTCTTC; cdr3_aa: CASSPPGRGYNEQFF; clone_size: .; v_call: TRBV21-1; j_call: TRBJ2-1; d_call: .
cdr3_nt: TGTGCCAGCAGCTTAGCCCGTAGCGGGAGCTCCTACGAGCAGTACTTC; cdr3_aa: CASSLARSGSSYEQYF; clone_size: once; v_call: TRBV11-2; j_call: TRBJ2-7; d_call: TRBD2